This TCR beta chain derives from a study of T cells after yellow fever vaccination. Study-wide findings and caveats: Clonotypes found in both CD4 and CD8 compartments made up a small share. Reappearance after the booster was seen for most primary-vaccination clones, at 96% CD4 and around 90% CD8.

This CDR3 is built from 18 residues. CDR1 and CDR2 (germline): SGHAT, FQNNGV. The germline V and J ends were trimmed by 1 base and 0 bases, with 16 bases remaining between them. Template switching by 5'RACE produced TCR cDNA, adding a universal primer site and UMIs. TCRdb reanalysed the 5' RACE reads using MiXCR and keeps one entry per CDR3 protein. In the table there are a few hundred thousand distinct CDR3 sequences, approximately 4% of which are singletons. A remark on this clonotype: Its cognate antigen is unknown.

This TCR was sampled from a man aged 18 to 29 who received the YFV17D yellow fever vaccine. Sequencing used PBMCs, obtained 5 days after the yellow fever booster vaccination. The rearrangement links TRBV11-2 to TRBJ2-1; D gene uncertain. In DNA form, the CDR3 reads TGTGCCAGCAGCTTAGGGGTAACTCACCCCCTCTCCTACAATGAGCAGTTCTTC. This encodes CASSLGVTHPLSYNEQFF.